This TCR beta chain appears in the sequencing data of a study of regulatory T cells in long-lasting Graves disease. This clonotype has a count of ten or more. Specified time point: newly diagnosed GD, antithyroid drugs for less than 3 months. The TCR library was made from RNA extracted from PBMCs. Combining iRepertoire HTBI primers with Arm-PCR of CDR3 regions, the authors built TCR beta libraries. From the multiplex PCR reads, TCRdb called clonotypes with MiXCR, one entry per CDR3 protein. Among a few hundred thousand distinct CDR3 sequences listed, 12% to 15% were seen once. The same data also contributed to another study, on T cells in Graves' hyperthyroidism and ophthalmopathy.

The sequence came from a woman aged 45-65 years with Graves disease. This material consisted of peripheral blood mononuclear cells (PBMCs), taken at new diagnosis, from a patient treated with antithyroid drugs.

This CDR3 is CASRQNPLGARITDTQYF. CDR3 nucleotide sequence: TGTGCCAGCAGACAAAATCCTTTGGGGGCGCGAATCACAGATACGCAGTATTTT. The chain employs TRBV2 and TRBJ2-3, with D tentatively TRBD1 (6 bases). This CDR3 has 18 amino acids. Trimming took 6 bases from V and 2 from J, leaving 24 bases between them. The germline V gene has CDR1 SNHLY and CDR2 FYNNEI.